This entry lists 11 T cell receptor beta chains sequenced from one sample in a study of regulatory dendritic cells for organ transplantation. The antigens of these receptors remain unknown. Profiled with immunoSEQ multiplex PCR; TCRdb holds only in-frame clones, not every one. The sample has roughly 12,000 clones, 75% to 80% seen once. Sorted T cells were CFSE-labeled and cultured more than 4 days with allogeneic regulatory or mature dendritic cells at 1:10. The sequencing input was naive CD8+ T cells from blood cultured with regulatory dendritic cells. The subset here: CD45RA+ naive T cells. Every receptor here comes from a human donor in good health.

This chain uses TRBV7-6 with TRBJ2-1, with 7 bases identical to TRBD2. This CDR3 is 15 amino acids long. The ends lost 5 bases at V and 6 bases at J; junction bases unmatched: 10. Germline CDR1 and CDR2: SGHVS and FNYEAQ. CDR3 in amino acids: CASSLIAGRSNEQFF. CDR3 sequence (DNA): TGTGCCAGCAGCCTTATAGCGGGTCGGAGCAATGAGCAGTTCTTC.

The V and J genes are TRBV10-3 and TRBJ1-1; maybe TRBD1 (5 bases). The CDR3 is made up of 13 amino acids. V dropped 3 bases and J dropped 7 bases, with 12 bases sitting between them. The germline V gene has CDR1 ENHRY and CDR2 SYGVKD. The DNA of the CDR3 is TGTGCCATCAGTGAACCAGGGCTCGGTGAAGCTTTCTTT. It yields the protein CAISEPGLGEAFF.

The chain carries TRBV6-5 and TRBJ1-6; perhaps TRBD1 as D (5 bases). Germline assignment: CDR1 MNHEY and CDR2 SVGAGI. Trimming took off 2 bases at V and 8 bases at J, with 10 bases between the two ends. This CDR3 contains 14 residues. CDR3 bases: TGTGCCAGCAGTTACGTCGGGGGGGATTCACCCCTCCACTTT. It specifies CASSYVGGDSPLHF.

V gene TRBV4-3 combines with J gene TRBJ1-6; D is ambiguous. V was trimmed by 4 bases and J by 8 bases, leaving 15 bases between them. Germline CDR1 LGHNA, CDR2 YSLEER. CDR3 size: 15 residues. This chain's CDR3 is CASSPGNTFDSPLHF. In nucleotides, the CDR3 is TGCGCCAGCAGCCCCGGGAACACGTTCGATTCACCCCTCCACTTT.

V and J are TRBV7-8 and TRBJ1-5; 8 bases map to TRBD1. This CDR3 region has 15 residues. Trimming took 3 bases from V and 2 from J; bases not matched to a gene: 3. The germline V gene encodes CDR1 SGHVS and CDR2 FQNEAQ. The CDR3 region is CASSLDRARNQPQHF. The CDR3 region has the DNA TGTGCCAGCAGCTTGGACAGGGCACGCAATCAGCCCCAGCATTTT.

The gene calls are TRBV5-4 and TRBJ2-1; 10 bases map to TRBD1. The CDR3 sequence is 16 residues long. Germline loops: CDR1 SGHNT, CDR2 YYREEE (reference sequence). V lost 4 bases, J lost 2 bases, and 6 bases stayed unmatched. CDR3 amino acids: CASSPGQGVTYNEQFF. The CDR3 bases are TGTGCCAGCAGCCCCGGACAGGGGGTAACCTACAATGAGCAGTTCTTC.

This clone ranks as medium-sized. The rearrangement links TRBV19 to TRBJ1-2; TRBD1 might be the D (5 bases). Trimming took off 11 bases at V and 3 bases at J, with 10 bases between the two ends. Looked up from germline, CDR1 is LNHDA and CDR2 is SQIVND (reference sequence). The length of the CDR3 is 11 residues. The CDR3 coding sequence is TGTGCCGTCGACAGCTACTATGGCTACACCTTC. Amino acids: CAVDSYYGYTF.

The chain couples TRBV7-8 to TRBJ1-1, with D perhaps matching TRBD1 (5 bases). V was cut by 4 bases and J by 3 bases, with 21 bases left in between. This CDR3 region has 17 residues. In germline, CDR1 is SGHVS, CDR2 FQNEAQ. The CDR3 DNA reads TGTGCCAGCAGCTCCACGGGGGGGGGACCTGGGGACACTGAAGCTTTCTTT. Amino acids: CASSSTGGGPGDTEAFF.

This chain joins TRBV4-3 and TRBJ2-5; TRBD2 matches at 10 bases. Germline V lookup: CDR1 LGHNA, CDR2 YSLEER. J was trimmed by 2 bases and V by 6 bases; bases with no gene match: 6. The CDR3 is 15 residues long. CDR3 protein: CASSRTSGLQETQYF. The CDR3 bases are TGCGCCAGCAGTCGGACTAGCGGCTTACAAGAGACCCAGTACTTC.

The chain uses TRBV20-1 and TRBJ2-3; D ambiguous. V lost 5 bases and J lost 5, with 5 bases in between. This CDR3 comprises 10 residues. The germline V gene encodes CDR1 DFQATT and CDR2 SNEGSKA (reference sequence). CDR3 residues: CSAHGDTQYF. CDR3 coding DNA: TGCAGTGCTCACGGAGATACGCAGTATTTT.

The chain employs TRBV6-5 and TRBJ2-1, with D possibly matching TRBD2 (6 bases). The CDR3 is made up of 13 amino acids. The V gene's germline CDR1 is MNHEY and CDR2 SVGAGI. Trimming removed 7 bases at V and 6 bases at J, with 13 bases between. CDR3 nucleotides: TGTGCCAGCACTATCCCCGGGGGCAATGAGCAGTTCTTC. Translating gives CASTIPGGNEQFF.